The rows below give T cell receptor beta chains drawn from one sample of a study of identifying expanded T cells in peripheral blood. Here immunoSEQ multiplex PCR was the method, and the copy in TCRdb shows in-frame clones only, minus some. The data hold about 52,000 clones, with around 82% observed a single time. Source material: blood. Receptors originate from a person aged 18 to 70 in good health. CDR3s include the opening cysteine and the closing phenylalanine or tryptophan.

>TRBV28
CASSTRLTKQYF
>TRBV6-1
CASSLAGGQETQYF
>TRBV5-6
CASSLQGRTGNTQYF
>TRBV4-3
CASSYKLAGSYNEQFF
>TRBV7-9
CASSLAHPSGNTIYF
>TRBV19
CASSIPGLAKNIQYF
>TRBV5-4
CASSPQVSGNTIYF
>TRBV5-6
CASSLGGLLAEQYF
>TRBV28
CASSSGELAKNIQYF
>TRBV7-8
CASSSGVLAGVETQYF
>TRBV10-3
CAISDATGWRPLHF
>TRBV7-9
CASSREGDTEAFF
>TRBV5-4
CASTRGGFSYNEQFF
>TRBV7-3
CASSSGGAPDTQYF
>TRBV18
CASSPKRMQNTGELFF
>TRBV2
CASSEAKPDTQYF
>TRBV7-2
CASSFSRYNEQFF
>TRBV4-3
CASSPRSGAGETQYF
>TRBV5-1
CASSLLRVDEQFF
>TRBV5-8
CASSRLAPGQGDGTNEKLFF
>TRBV5-8
CASSLPTGGAETQYF
>TRBV6-1
CASSPGQGVNQPQHF
>TRBV7-9
CASSQRGQETQYF
>TRBV27
CASTYIGTGGSDTQYF
>TRBV5-8
CASSFESFYGYTF
>TRBV12-5
CASGLVLAGGYEQFF
>TRBV9
CASSVGGLAGARDTQYF
>TRBV30
CAWSRGQNYGYTF
>TRBV29-1
CSVSRAFDTDTQYF
>TRBV30
CAWSPGTGYGYTF
>TRBV10-2
CASSEVYEQFF